This is a list of T cell receptor beta chains from one sample in a study of T cell responses to AZD1222 COVID-19 vaccine. Using immunoSEQ multiplex PCR, the repertoire was profiled, and TCRdb retains in-frame clones only, with some absent. Of about 48,000 clones listed, roughly 85% are singletons. The source material was peripheral blood, sampled 28 days after the second AZD1222 dose. These receptors all stem from an adult who received the AZD1222 COVID-19 vaccine. CDR3s include the opening cysteine and the closing phenylalanine or tryptophan. Fields, in order: clone size, CDR3 length, J gene, D gene, V gene, CDR3 DNA, CDR3 protein. A D gene is named only where the DNA matches it firmly. Expanded clones get a size class; other rows say once, few or many, or leave the size out.

NA,13,TRBJ1-6,NA,TRBV11-2,TGTGCCAGCAGCTTCCAGGACAGTTCACCCCTCCACTTT,CASSFQDSSPLHF
NA,15,TRBJ2-3,TRBD2,TRBV10-3,TGTGCCATCAGCGGCGGCGGGAGGAGGACAGATACGCAGTATTTT,CAISGGGRRTDTQYF
NA,16,TRBJ1-1,TRBD1,TRBV19,TGTGCCAGTACCCCAAGGAAGGGGGCTGGTAACACTGAAGCTTTCTTT,CASTPRKGAGNTEAFF
NA,14,TRBJ2-1,NA,TRBV5-8,TGTGCCAGCAGCTTGCGGGCCGTAGGCAATGAGCAGTTCTTC,CASSLRAVGNEQFF
NA,15,TRBJ1-5,TRBD1,TRBV7-2,TGTGCCAGCAGCTGGACAGGGGGCGGCAATCAGCCCCAGCATTTT,CASSWTGGGNQPQHF
few,15,TRBJ2-1,TRBD1,TRBV5-5,TGTGCCAGCAGCGGAGGACAGGGGGCCTACAATGAGCAGTTCTTC,CASSGGQGAYNEQFF
NA,15,TRBJ2-1,NA,TRBV19,TGTGCCAGTAGTATTGGATTAGCCTCTAGGAATGAGCAGTTCTTC,CASSIGLASRNEQFF
NA,13,TRBJ2-7,NA,TRBV11-3,TGTGCCAGCAGCCTTAACGGACCTTACGAGCAGTACTTC,CASSLNGPYEQYF
NA,15,TRBJ1-5,NA,TRBV28,TGTGCCAGCATTAGAGGCGGGGGGACGGGTCAGCCCCAGCATTTT,CASIRGGGTGQPQHF
NA,15,TRBJ2-3,TRBD2,TRBV11-3,TGTGCCAGCAGCTTCGGACTAGCGGGACCAGATACGCAGTATTTT,CASSFGLAGPDTQYF
few,15,TRBJ1-5,NA,TRBV5-1,TGCGCCAGCAGCCTCGGGGGCTCGAGCAATCAGCCCCAGCATTTT,CASSLGGSSNQPQHF